Presented here are 6 T cell receptor beta chains from one specimen sequenced in a study of siplizumab effects on memory and regulatory T cells. Some clones are missing from TCRdb's copy, which holds only in-frame ones; the method was immunoSEQ multiplex PCR. The sample carries approximately 100,000 clones, about 92% recorded once. Sequenced input: Tregs sorted from blood. Source of these receptors: a human donor in good health.

The chain couples TRBV6-1 to TRBJ1-5, with a possible D match to TRBD1 (5 bases). The length of the CDR3 is 14 residues. Germline CDR1 is MNHNS and CDR2 is SASEGT. V shed 0 bases and J shed 7 bases, with 10 bases lying between them. The CDR3 spells CASSEAGVRQPQHF. The CDR3 coding sequence is TGTGCCAGCAGTGAAGCGGGGGTGAGGCAGCCCCAGCATTTT.

This chain links TRBV7-3 with TRBJ2-6; 9 bases match TRBD1. V lost 5 bases to trimming and J lost 2 bases; unmatched junction nucleotides: 7. The germline CDR1 and CDR2 sequences are SGHTA and FQGTGA. CDR3 length: 17 residues. As DNA, the CDR3 is TGTGCCAGCAGCGCACAGGGGGCTCTAACTGGGGCCAACGTCCTGACTTTC. Its protein product is CASSAQGALTGANVLTF.

The chain has TRBV30 and TRBJ2-3; TRBD2 might be the D (6 bases). Germline V gene data show CDR1 as GTSNPN and CDR2 as SVGIG (reference sequence). The CDR3 totals 16 residues. V was shortened by 2 bases and J by 3 bases, with 18 bases between the two germline ends. The CDR3 sequence is CAWSSLPGGWTDTQYF. Written as DNA, the CDR3 is TGTGCCTGGAGTTCACTCCCCGGGGGTTGGACAGATACGCAGTATTTT.

The CDR3 nucleotides are TGTGCCTGGAGTGTAGGGGTAGAGCAGTTCTTC. It specifies CAWSVGVEQFF. V and J are TRBV30 and TRBJ2-1, with D possibly matching TRBD1 (5 bases). Trimming took off 0 bases at V and 10 bases at J, with 7 bases between the two ends. The CDR3 is made up of 11 amino acids. The germline gives CDR1 GTSNPN, CDR2 SVGIG (reference sequence).

The chain recombines TRBV11-3 with TRBJ2-1; D is uncertain. Looked up from germline, CDR1 is SGHNT and CDR2 is YENEEA. This CDR3 comprises 14 residues. Trimming took 5 bases from V and 9 from J, leaving 17 bases between them. As DNA, the CDR3 is TGTGCCAGCAGCAAGGCGGATGGTTTGGGTGAGCAGTTCTTC. Protein: CASSKADGLGEQFF.

V usage is TRBV6-1 and J usage is TRBJ2-6, with 7 bases aligning to TRBD1. The V segment lost 5 bases and the J segment 5 bases; nucleotides outside the gene matches: 6. Looked up from germline, CDR1 is MNHNS and CDR2 is SASEGT. This CDR3 is 15 amino acids long. Here the CDR3 DNA reads TGTGCCAGCAGTTCGACAGGGCTCTGGGCCAACGTCCTGACTTTC. It codes for CASSSTGLWANVLTF.